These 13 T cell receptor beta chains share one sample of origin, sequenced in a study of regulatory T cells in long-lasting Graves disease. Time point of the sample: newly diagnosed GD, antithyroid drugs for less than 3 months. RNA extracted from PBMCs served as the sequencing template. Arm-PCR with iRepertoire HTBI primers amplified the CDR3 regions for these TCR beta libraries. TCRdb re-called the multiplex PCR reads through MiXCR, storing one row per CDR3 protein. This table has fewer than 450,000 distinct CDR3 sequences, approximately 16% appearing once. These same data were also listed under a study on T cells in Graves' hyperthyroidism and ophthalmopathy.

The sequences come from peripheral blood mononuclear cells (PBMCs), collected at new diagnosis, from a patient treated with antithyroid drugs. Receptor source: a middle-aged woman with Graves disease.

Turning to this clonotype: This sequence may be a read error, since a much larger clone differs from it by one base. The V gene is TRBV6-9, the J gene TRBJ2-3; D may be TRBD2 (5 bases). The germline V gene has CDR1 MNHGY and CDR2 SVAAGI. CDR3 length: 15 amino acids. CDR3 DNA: TGTGCCAGCAGTTCAGCGGCAATTAGCACAGATGCGCAGTATTTT. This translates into CASSSAAISTDAQYF.

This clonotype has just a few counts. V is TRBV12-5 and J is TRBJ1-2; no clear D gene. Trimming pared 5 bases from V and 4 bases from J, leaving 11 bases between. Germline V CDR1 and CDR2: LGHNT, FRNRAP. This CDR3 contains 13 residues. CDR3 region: CASGPFGLYGYTF. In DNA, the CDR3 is TGTGCTAGTGGTCCGTTCGGGCTCTATGGCTACACCTTC.

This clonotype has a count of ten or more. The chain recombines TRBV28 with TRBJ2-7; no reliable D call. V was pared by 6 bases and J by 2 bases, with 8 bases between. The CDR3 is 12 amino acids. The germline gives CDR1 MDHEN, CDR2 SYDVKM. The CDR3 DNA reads TGTGCCAGCAGCCGCCATACCTACGAGCAGTACTTC. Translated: CASSRHTYEQYF.

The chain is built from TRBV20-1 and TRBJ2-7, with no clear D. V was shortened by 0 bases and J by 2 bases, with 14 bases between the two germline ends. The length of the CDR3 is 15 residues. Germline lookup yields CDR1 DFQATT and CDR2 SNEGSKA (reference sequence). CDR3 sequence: CSARDLAGPTYEQYF. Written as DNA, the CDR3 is TGCAGTGCTAGAGATCTCGCCGGGCCCACCTACGAGCAGTACTTC.

The CDR3 coding sequence is TGTGCCAGCAGTGTAACTAATGAAAAACTGTTTTTT. Translated, it gives CASSVTNEKLFF. The chain carries TRBV25-1 and TRBJ1-4, with D uncertain. Germline loops: CDR1 MGHDK, CDR2 SYGVNS. Deletions cut 4 bases from V and 1 base from J, with 1 base between. The CDR3 is 12 residues long.

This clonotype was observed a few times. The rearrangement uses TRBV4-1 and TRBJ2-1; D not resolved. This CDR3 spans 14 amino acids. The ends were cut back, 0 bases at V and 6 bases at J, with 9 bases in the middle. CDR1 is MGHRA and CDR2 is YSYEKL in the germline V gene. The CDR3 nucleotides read TGCGCCAGCAGCCAAGATCCGGTTCCCAATGAGCAGTTCTTC. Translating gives CASSQDPVPNEQFF.

The CDR3 protein is CASSVRGENEQFF. In DNA form, the CDR3 reads TGTGCCAGCAGCGTCAGGGGGGAGAATGAGCAGTTCTTC. V is TRBV6-1 and J is TRBJ2-1; the D gene is possibly TRBD1 (7 bases). The CDR3 length is 13 residues. The V end lost 6 bases, the J end lost 7 bases, and 13 bases lay between the germline ends. From germline, CDR1 is MNHNS and CDR2 SASEGT.

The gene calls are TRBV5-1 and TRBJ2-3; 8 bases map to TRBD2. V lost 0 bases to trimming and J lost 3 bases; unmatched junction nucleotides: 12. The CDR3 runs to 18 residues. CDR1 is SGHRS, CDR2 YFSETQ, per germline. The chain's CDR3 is CASSLARGERESTDTQYF. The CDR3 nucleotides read TGCGCCAGCAGCTTGGCGAGGGGGGAGCGGGAGTCGACAGATACGCAGTATTTT.

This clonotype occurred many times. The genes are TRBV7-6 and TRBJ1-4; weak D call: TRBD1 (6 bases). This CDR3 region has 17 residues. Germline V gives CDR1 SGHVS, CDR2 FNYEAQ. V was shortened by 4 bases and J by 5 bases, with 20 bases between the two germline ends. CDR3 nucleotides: TGTGCCAGCAGCTCCGTAAGAGGCCCCGGGGGCAATGAAAAACTGTTTTTT. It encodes CASSSVRGPGGNEKLFF.

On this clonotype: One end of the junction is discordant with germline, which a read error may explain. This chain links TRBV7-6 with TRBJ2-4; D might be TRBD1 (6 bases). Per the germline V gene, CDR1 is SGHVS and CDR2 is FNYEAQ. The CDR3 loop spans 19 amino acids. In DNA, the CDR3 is TGTGCTAGCAGATTGTCGGCACCGGGACATCTACTAGCCAAAAACATTCAGTACTTC. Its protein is CASRLSAPGHLLAKNIQYF.

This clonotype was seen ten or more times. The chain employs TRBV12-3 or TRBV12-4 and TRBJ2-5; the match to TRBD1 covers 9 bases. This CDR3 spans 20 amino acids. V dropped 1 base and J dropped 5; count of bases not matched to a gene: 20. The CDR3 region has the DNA TGTGCCAGCAGTTTAGTCCACCAAAGTTGGGGACAGGGAAGGCGGGAGACCCAGTACTTC. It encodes CASSLVHQSWGQGRRETQYF.

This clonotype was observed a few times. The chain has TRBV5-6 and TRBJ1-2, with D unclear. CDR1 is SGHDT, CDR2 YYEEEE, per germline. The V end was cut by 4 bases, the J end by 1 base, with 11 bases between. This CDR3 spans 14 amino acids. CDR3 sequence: CASSIWRYNYGYTF. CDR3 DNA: TGTGCCAGCAGCATTTGGAGGTATAACTATGGCTACACCTTC.

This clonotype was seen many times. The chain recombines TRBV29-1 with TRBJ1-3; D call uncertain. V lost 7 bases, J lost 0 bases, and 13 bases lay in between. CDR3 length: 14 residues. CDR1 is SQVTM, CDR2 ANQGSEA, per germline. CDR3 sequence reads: CSAPDAYSGNTIYF. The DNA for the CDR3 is TGCAGCGCCCCGGACGCCTACTCTGGAAACACCATATATTTT.